This T cell receptor beta chain was found in a study of T cells after yellow fever vaccination. TCRdb processed the 5' RACE reads anew with MiXCR; each CDR3 protein has one entry. This table has just under 600,000 distinct CDR3 sequences, about 13% appearing once. The CDR3 is 12 amino acids. Unmatched junction bases numbered 3, after V lost 6 bases and J lost 4 bases. Germline V gene data show CDR1 as MNHEY and CDR2 as SMNVEV (reference sequence). This clonotype was seen more than once but under ten times. This material consisted of PBMCs, taken on the day of the yellow fever booster vaccination. The TCR was taken from a young man who received the YFV17D yellow fever vaccine. V usage is TRBV27 and J usage is TRBJ2-7; 7 positions match TRBD2. The CDR3 DNA reads TGTGCCAGCAGCAACGGGGGGTACGAGCAGTACTTC. It specifies CASSNGGYEQYF.